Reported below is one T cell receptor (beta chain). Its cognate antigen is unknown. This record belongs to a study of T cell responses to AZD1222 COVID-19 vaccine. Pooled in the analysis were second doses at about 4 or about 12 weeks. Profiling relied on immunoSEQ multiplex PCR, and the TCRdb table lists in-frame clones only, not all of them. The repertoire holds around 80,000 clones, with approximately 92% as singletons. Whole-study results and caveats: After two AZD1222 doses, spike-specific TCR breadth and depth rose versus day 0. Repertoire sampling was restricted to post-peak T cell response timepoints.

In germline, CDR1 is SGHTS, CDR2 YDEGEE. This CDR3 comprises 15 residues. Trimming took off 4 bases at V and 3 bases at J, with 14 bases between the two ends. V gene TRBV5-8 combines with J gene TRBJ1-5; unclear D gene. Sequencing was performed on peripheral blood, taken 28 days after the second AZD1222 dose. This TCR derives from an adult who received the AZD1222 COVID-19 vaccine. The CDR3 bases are TGTGCCAGCAGCCCGCGCACCGGGGACAATCAGCCCCAGCATTTT. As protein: CASSPRTGDNQPQHF.